Listed below are T cell receptor beta chains from one sample, sequenced in a study of blood T cells in healthy people across ages. TCRdb used MiXCR to reprocess the 5' RACE reads, holding one entry per CDR3 protein. The sample contains about 1,600,000 distinct CDR3 sequences, 42% of which appear only once. Specimen: blood. These receptor sequences come from a woman between 18 and 30 years old in good health. The CDR3 runs from the conserved cysteine through the conserved F or W. D genes are given only for firm matches. Size values are once, few and many counts, or a class for expanded clones, and some rows have none.

cdr3_nt cdr3_aa d_call j_call v_call clone_size
TGCGCCAGCAGTGACCCTGGGACAGCTACGGGGGAGCAGTACTTC CASSDPGTATGEQYF TRBD1 TRBJ2-7 TRBV10-2 -
TGTGCCAGCAGCCCCTTCTCGGGAGGACTCTACAAGGAGCAGTTCTTC CASSPFSGGLYKEQFF TRBD2 TRBJ2-1 TRBV12-3/TRBV12-4 -
TGTGCCAGCAGCGTAGGCAGGGGTTACAATGAGCAGTTCTTC CASSVGRGYNEQFF - TRBJ2-1 TRBV9 -
TGTGCCAGCACCCGAATGGACTTGGCCTACACAGATACGCAGTATTTT CASTRMDLAYTDTQYF - TRBJ2-3 TRBV6-1 few
TGTGCCAGCAGCTTGGAAGGGTCCTTCGGCAAGACTGAGCAGTTCTTC CASSLEGSFGKTEQFF - TRBJ2-1 TRBV5-5 many
TGCGCCAGCAGTGAGGGCACAATATTAAGACACACTGAAGCTTTCTTT CASSEGTILRHTEAFF - TRBJ1-1 TRBV10-2 -
TGTGCCAGCAGTTACTCCTCTCTGGCTACTCACGAGCAGTACTTC CASSYSSLATHEQYF - TRBJ2-7 TRBV6-5 few
TGCAGCGTTGAAGATCAGTACGGGACAGACTACGATGAGCAGTTCTTC CSVEDQYGTDYDEQFF TRBD1 TRBJ2-1 TRBV29-1 -
TGCAGTGCGCCGAGCGCGGCGGGCACAGATACGCAGTATTTT CSAPSAAGTDTQYF - TRBJ2-3 TRBV20-1 -
TGTGCCAGCAGTTTATTCGACCGGGCGGGGGAAAAACTGTTTTTT CASSLFDRAGEKLFF - TRBJ1-4 TRBV28 -
TGTGCCAGCAGCCCTTTGGGATCTAATCAGCCCCAGCATTTT CASSPLGSNQPQHF - TRBJ1-5 TRBV25-1 -
TGTGCCAGCAGTCAATCCGGGGCCTACTACAATGAGCAGTTCTTC CASSQSGAYYNEQFF - TRBJ2-1 TRBV9 -
TGCGCCAGCAGCCGGAGCGGGAGAGGGGCAGATACGCAGTATTTT CASSRSGRGADTQYF TRBD2 TRBJ2-3 TRBV5-1 -
TGTGCCAGCAGTTTTCGGGGGGTGGGCACAGATACGCAGTATTTT CASSFRGVGTDTQYF TRBD2 TRBJ2-3 TRBV4-2 few
TGTGCCAGCAGCAAGGCCGGCCCGGGGCGACCAACTAATGAAAAACTGTTTTTT CASSKAGPGRPTNEKLFF - TRBJ1-4 TRBV21-1 -
TGTGCCAGCAGTCGTCGGACAGGGGCAGTTGGGGGCTACACCTTC CASSRRTGAVGGYTF TRBD1 TRBJ1-2 TRBV6-6 -
TGCGCCAGCAGCCTAAGGACAGGGGGGAACACTGAAGCTTTCTTT CASSLRTGGNTEAFF TRBD1 TRBJ1-1 TRBV5-1 many
TGTGCCAGCAGCCGGACTGATAAAGAGACCCAGTACTTC CASSRTDKETQYF - TRBJ2-5 TRBV5-5 few
TGTGCCAGCAGCCAAACGTGGCTAGCAGAGACCCAGTACTTC CASSQTWLAETQYF - TRBJ2-5 TRBV6-1 -
TGTGCCAGCAGCGTATCGACTAGCGGGAGGACCCAGTACTTC CASSVSTSGRTQYF TRBD2 TRBJ2-5 TRBV9 -
TGCAGTGCTAGTCCCGGGCCGAATTACGAGCAGTACTTC CSASPGPNYEQYF - TRBJ2-7 TRBV20-1 -
TGTGCCAGCAGTGCCCGAGATCCGGCTAATCCACCCCTCCACTTT CASSARDPANPPLHF - TRBJ1-6 TRBV2 -
TGTGCCAGCAGCTTAGCTTTGTGGCTAGCGGGAGGGCCGGTAGGAGATACGCAGTATTTT CASSLALWLAGGPVGDTQYF TRBD2 TRBJ2-3 TRBV7-2 few
TGTGCCAGCGGCCGCTCCGACTGGGCCCAGTACTTC CASGRSDWAQYF - TRBJ2-5 TRBV27 few
TGTGCCAGCAGTCCAGTGGGACCGGTGAACACTGAAGCTTTCTTT CASSPVGPVNTEAFF - TRBJ1-1 TRBV7-9 few
TGTGCCAGCAGCTTAGGTGACAGTTGGACCCAGTACTTC CASSLGDSWTQYF - TRBJ2-5 TRBV11-1 few
TGTGCCACCAGTGATTTGACACTAGCGGGAGGGGTGTGCGAGCAGTACTTC CATSDLTLAGGVCEQYF TRBD2 TRBJ2-7 TRBV24-1 -
TGTGCCAGCAGCCAAGTTCCGGACACAGGGCCGGGAAAACTGTTTTTT CASSQVPDTGPGKLFF - TRBJ1-4 TRBV14 -
TGTGCCAGCAGTTTATACCGACAGGGCTCCTATAATTCACCCCTCCACTTT CASSLYRQGSYNSPLHF TRBD1 TRBJ1-6 TRBV28 -
TGTGCCAGCAGCTTAATCCCGGGCGTCAATGAGCAGTTCTTC CASSLIPGVNEQFF - TRBJ2-1 TRBV7-2 few
TGTGCCAGCAGTTATAGAGCCGCAGGGATCAATCAGCCCCAGCATTTT CASSYRAAGINQPQHF - TRBJ1-5 TRBV6-6 -
TGTGCCACCAGCAGAGCAGGACAGGGTACCTACGAGCAGTACTTC CATSRAGQGTYEQYF TRBD1 TRBJ2-7 TRBV15 -
TGTGCCAGCAGCTTTCTCCCCACGGGGGGGCGCTCCTACGAGCAGTACTTC CASSFLPTGGRSYEQYF TRBD2 TRBJ2-7 TRBV7-9 -
TGTGCCAGCACCCCTACAGGGGGCCTTGGAGATACGCAGTATTTT CASTPTGGLGDTQYF TRBD1 TRBJ2-3 TRBV6-5 -
TGTGCCAGCAGCTTAATCCGCGCCAGCACAGATACGCAGTATTTT CASSLIRASTDTQYF - TRBJ2-3 TRBV11-2 few
TGCGCCAGCAGGAAGTCGGAGCCCTACAATGAGCAGTACTTC CASRKSEPYNEQYF - TRBJ2-7 TRBV5-1 -
TGTGCCAGCAGCCAAGATTGGGACAGGGCCACTGAAGCTTTCTTT CASSQDWDRATEAFF TRBD1 TRBJ1-1 TRBV3-1 once
TGTGCCAGCAGCCAAGGGACTACTTACTTGTACGAGCAGTACTTC CASSQGTTYLYEQYF - TRBJ2-7 TRBV3-1 -
TGTGCCACGTACTCTGAGGAACCCTCCTACAATGAGCAGTTCTTC CATYSEEPSYNEQFF - TRBJ2-1 TRBV28 -
TGCAGTGCTGGGGGACTAGCGGGACACACAGATACGCAGTATTTT CSAGGLAGHTDTQYF TRBD2 TRBJ2-3 TRBV20-1 -
TGTGCCAGCAGCAAGCTAGCGGGAGGCCCCTACGAGCAGTACTTC CASSKLAGGPYEQYF TRBD2 TRBJ2-7 TRBV7-2 -
TGCGCCAGCAGCCCGGACAGTAAGAACACTGAAGCTTTCTTT CASSPDSKNTEAFF - TRBJ1-1 TRBV4-1 few
TGTGCCAGCAGTTCCGGGACTTTGGTCAATCAGCCCCAGCATTTT CASSSGTLVNQPQHF - TRBJ1-5 TRBV6-2/TRBV6-3 -
TGCGCCAGCAGCTTGGATTGGGACTCCTATAATTCACCCCTCCACTTT CASSLDWDSYNSPLHF - TRBJ1-6 TRBV5-1 -
TGTGCCAGCAGCGTAGTGGGACAGGGGGCGGATGAGCAGTTCTTC CASSVVGQGADEQFF TRBD1 TRBJ2-1 TRBV9 -
TGTGCCATCAGTGAAGGGCCCAGGGGCATGAGATACGAGCAGTTCTTC CAISEGPRGMRYEQFF - TRBJ2-1 TRBV10-3 -
TGCGCCAGCAGCCACTGGGACAGGGGAGATGTCGATGAGCAGTTCTTC CASSHWDRGDVDEQFF TRBD1 TRBJ2-1 TRBV4-1 many
TGCGCCAGCAGCTTGGAGGGGAACTACAATGAGCAGTTCTTC CASSLEGNYNEQFF - TRBJ2-1 TRBV5-1 many
TGTGCCACCAGCTCAGTAGGGGGCAGGGGCAATCAGCCCCAGCATTTT CATSSVGGRGNQPQHF TRBD1 TRBJ1-5 TRBV15 -
TGCAGTGCTAGAGATCACGGGGCGGGGGGCTACAATGAGCAGTACTTC CSARDHGAGGYNEQYF TRBD2 TRBJ2-7 TRBV20-1 -
TGTGCCAGCAGCCCTCATAGGGCAAATGAGCAGTACTTC CASSPHRANEQYF - TRBJ2-7 TRBV11-2 -
TGTGCCAGCAGCCGAGGAGAGAGCTCCTACAATGAGCAGTACTTC CASSRGESSYNEQYF - TRBJ2-7 TRBV4-2 -
TGTGCCAGCAGTTTAGCTGGACAGGGGGTAAGGACTGAAGCTTTCTTT CASSLAGQGVRTEAFF TRBD1 TRBJ1-1 TRBV12-3/TRBV12-4 -
TGCGCCAGCAGCCAAGGGGCCGCTGATTATTCCCTCTACGAGCAGTACTTC CASSQGAADYSLYEQYF - TRBJ2-7 TRBV4-1 few
TGTGCCAGCAGCTCGGGGCCCGAGGTGGCCCAGTACTTC CASSSGPEVAQYF - TRBJ2-5 TRBV7-2 -